This T cell receptor beta chain was sequenced for a study of response to subunit inactivated influenza vaccine (dated by TCRdb to between 2017 and 2018). Describing the broader study: To follow how T cells responded to a trivalent subunit inactivated influenza vaccine, the researchers relied on deep quantitative profiling of the T cell receptor repertoire.

The investigation overall reported the following: It was suggested by the authors that each seasonal influenza vaccination may recruit only a limited number of new T cells.

This clonotype was observed a handful of times. The antigen it binds to is not known. Base quality data are lacking; no much larger clone is found one base away. A distance of 15 bases separates the germline ends of V and J, which lose 3 bases and 3 bases respectively. The CDR3 goes from the cysteine to the phenylalanine over 15 residues. Only the CDR3 portion is preserved as DNA: 45 bases, with reading frame beginning at the first base. CDR1 SGDLS and CDR2 YYNGEE were looked up in the germline V gene. Library preparation used RT-PCR. Sequencing relied on an Illumina HiSeq 2500. Through fastp at Q25 and MiXCR, TCRdb rebuilt clones from the public reads, retaining in-frame beta chains. Each entry merges the rows of one CDR3 protein and shows their most common DNA and genes. For this sample there are about 570,000 distinct CDR3 sequences; approximately 10% appear just once. Roughly 11% of the sample belongs to the ten largest clones.

These data also featured in a second study, about T cells expressing NK-cell markers. That second publication adds: TCR beta cDNA libraries were made by 5'RACE template switching that added a universal primer site and unique molecular identifiers. Eight or nine donors provided sorted CD3+CD56+NKG2C+, CD3+CD56+NKG2C- and CD3+CD56-NKG2C+ T-cell subsets, whose TCR beta-chain repertoires were profiled. Among the eight sequenced donors, only one was HCMV-seronegative, while the other seven were HCMV-seropositive. In several experiments an anti-gammadeltaTCR antibody was added to restrict sorting to alphabetaTCR-expressing T cells. In roughly six donors, the dominant CD3+CD56+NKG2C+ clonotypes ranked among the top 10 CD8+ clonotypes, making up roughly 1.0-8% of CD8+ T cells. Those dominant clonotypes were again the most abundant among CD3+CD56-NKG2C+ cells in a handful of donors, at about 25-65%. Whether the expanded NKG2C-expressing T cell clones were specific for HCMV antigens remained unclear. The eight sequenced donors were randomly selected healthy volunteers, three men and five women. A commercial ELISA kit detecting HCMV-specific IgG in serum was used to determine HCMV serostatus. Peripheral blood mononuclear cells were isolated from blood by Ficoll density gradient centrifugation. For six donors, unsorted PBMC were also used to sequence bulk peripheral blood T-cell repertoires. cDNA synthesis was primed from the TCR beta constant segment, followed by two successive PCR amplification steps. Libraries were sequenced as 2 x 150 bp reads on Illumina HiSeq 2000/2500, MiSeq or NextSeq. Reads were demultiplexed and grouped by UMI with MIGEC, and clonotypes were assembled and quantified with MiTCR. To exclude erroneous sequences, only TCR cDNA sequences supported by at least two reads were retained. Downstream repertoire analysis used the tcR package, and clonotypes were matched across fractions by CDR3 nucleotide sequence plus V segment. VDJmatch was used to annotate antigen specificity against VDJdb, with one amino acid substitution in CDR3 allowed.

The clonotype originates from a man aged 45-60 years who received an inactivated influenza vaccine. Donor details come from another sample of the same person, matched by shared clones. The chain joins TRBV9 to TRBJ1-2; TRBD1 is a possible D gene, resting on 6 matching bases. Sequenced material: PBMCs from blood, taken on the day of vaccination. CDR3 sequence: CASSATKGVDYGYTF. The bases read TGTGCCAGCAGCGCGACCAAGGGGGTGGACTATGGCTACACCTTC.